These 25 T cell receptor beta chains were all obtained from the same sample, sequenced in a study of blood T cell repertoires in COVID-19. Sequencing used immunoSEQ multiplex PCR; TCRdb keeps in-frame clones, though not all of them. The repertoire holds 150,000 to 200,000 clones, with 90% as singletons. What was sequenced was peripheral blood. These receptors originate from a man aged 45-65 years with acute or convalescent COVID-19.

The rearrangement links TRBV4-1 to TRBJ1-5, with D tentatively TRBD1 (6 bases). Trimming removed 4 bases at V and 4 bases at J, with 14 bases between. Per germline, CDR1 MGHRA and CDR2 YSYEKL. CDR3 length equals 15 residues. The CDR3 sequence: CASSLYRDNNQPQHF. The CDR3 DNA follows: TGCGCCAGCAGCCTTTACCGGGACAATAATCAGCCCCAGCATTTT.

This chain connects TRBV7-2 to TRBJ1-2; possible D gene TRBD1, 6 bases. The CDR3 length is 15 residues. V lost 0 bases and J 2 bases, leaving 10 bases between the germline ends. Germline CDR1 SGHTA, CDR2 FQGNSA. The CDR3 nucleotides read TGTGCCAGCAGCTTAGCTATTACAGGGAACTATGGCTACACCTTC. As protein: CASSLAITGNYGYTF.

This clone has a single count. One end of the junction fails to match germline, which may point to a read error. V and J are TRBV6-1 and TRBJ1-2; the D is unclear. Germline V gene lookup returns CDR1 MNHNS and CDR2 SASEGT. The CDR3 totals 12 residues. In DNA, the CDR3 is TGTGCCAGCAGCGAAGGGAGCTATGGCTACACCTTC. This encodes CASSEGSYGYTF.

V gene TRBV5-1 combines with J gene TRBJ2-3, with 12 nucleotides matching TRBD1. The CDR3 runs to 16 residues. Germline loops: CDR1 SGHRS, CDR2 YFSETQ. Germline trimming cut 3 bases from V and 5 bases from J; bases unmatched to any gene: 7. CDR3 loop: CASSSRGQGAKDTQYF. CDR3 in DNA: TGCGCCAGCAGCTCGCGGGGACAGGGGGCGAAAGATACGCAGTATTTT.

The chain carries TRBV10-3 and TRBJ2-7, with D possibly being TRBD1 (6 bases). Trimming cost V 0 bases and J 0 bases, with 9 bases left between them. This CDR3 is built from 15 residues. CDR1 is ENHRY and CDR2 is SYGVKD in the germline V gene. The CDR3 spells CAISESGGFSYEQYF. As DNA, the CDR3 is TGTGCCATCAGTGAGTCTGGGGGCTTCTCCTACGAGCAGTACTTC.

The chain has TRBV28 and TRBJ1-6; a possible D gene is TRBD1 (5 bases). This CDR3 spans 16 amino acids. Trimming left V 6 bases short and J 0 bases short, with 12 bases between. Germline CDR1 is MDHEN and CDR2 is SYDVKM. The CDR3: CASRGLGDSYNSPLHF. CDR3 bases: TGTGCCAGCAGGGGCTTAGGGGACTCCTATAATTCACCCCTCCACTTT.

The rearrangement uses TRBV5-1 and TRBJ2-3; weak D call: TRBD1 (6 bases). The CDR3 is 14 residues long. Germline CDR1 reads SGHRS; CDR2 reads YFSETQ. V dropped 3 bases and J dropped 6 bases, with 14 bases sitting between them. The CDR3 DNA is TGCGCCAGCAGCTACCTATCTGGACAGGATACGCAGTATTTT. It yields the protein CASSYLSGQDTQYF.

The genes are TRBV19 and TRBJ2-1; 13 nucleotides align to TRBD2. The CDR3 spans 18 residues. Germline V gives CDR1 LNHDA, CDR2 SQIVND (reference sequence). J gave up 4 bases and V 6 bases, and 12 bases lay outside the gene matches. The DNA for the CDR3 is TGTGCCAGTAGCGGGACTAGCGGGGTTCCTCTAGGTTACAATGAGCAGTTCTTC. Its translation is CASSGTSGVPLGYNEQFF.

The chain uses TRBV4-1 and TRBJ1-5; unclear D gene. The CDR3 contains 14 residues. Germline V gene sequence: CDR1 MGHRA, CDR2 YSYEKL. The germline V and J ends were trimmed by 3 bases and 4 bases, with 10 bases remaining between them. CDR3 region: CASSHQAINQPQHF. Here the CDR3 DNA reads TGCGCCAGCAGCCATCAGGCAATTAATCAGCCCCAGCATTTT.

In the case of this clone: Distinct nucleotide sequences in the sample also encode this CDR3. This chain links TRBV6-5 with TRBJ1-5, with 10 bases that match TRBD1. The ends lost 6 bases at V and 3 bases at J; junction bases unmatched: 5. The germline V gene encodes CDR1 MNHEY and CDR2 SVGAGI. The CDR3 is made up of 15 amino acids. CDR3 loop: CASSPGTGVNQPQHF. The CDR3, as DNA: TGTGCCAGCAGCCCCGGGACAGGGGTCAATCAGCCCCAGCATTTT.

The V and J genes are TRBV29-1 and TRBJ2-1; D gene uncertain. CDR1 SQVTM and CDR2 ANQGSEA come from the germline V gene. This CDR3 has 15 residues. Trimming shortened V by 4 bases and J by 1 base, and 14 bases separated the two germline ends. This CDR3 reads CSVAKSSGSYNEQFF. CDR3 DNA: TGCAGCGTTGCGAAGTCGTCCGGGTCCTACAATGAGCAGTTCTTC.

The count of this clone is one. V gene TRBV7-9 combines with J gene TRBJ2-3; D ambiguous. CDR3 length: 12 amino acids. In germline, CDR1 is SEHNR, CDR2 FQNEAQ (reference sequence). V shed 1 base and J shed 6 bases, with 5 bases lying between them. The CDR3 DNA reads as TGTGCCAGCAGCTTAGATGGCGATACGCAGTATTTT. Encoded protein: CASSLDGDTQYF.

The chain combines TRBV5-4 with TRBJ2-6; D is ambiguous. There are 13 residues in the CDR3. The germline V and J ends were trimmed by 7 bases and 6 bases, with 11 bases remaining between them. CDR1 is SGHNT, CDR2 YYREEE, per germline (reference sequence). The CDR3 loop is CASSVQEANVLTF. Here the CDR3 DNA reads TGTGCCAGCTCAGTACAAGAGGCCAACGTCCTGACTTTC.

This clone appeared a few times. The chain joins TRBV5-1 to TRBJ2-7; TRBD2 matches 11 bases. CDR1 and CDR2 (germline): SGHRS, YFSETQ. CDR3 size: 15 residues. The V gene end was trimmed by 6 bases and the J gene end by 9 bases; junction bases not matched to a gene: 14. The CDR3: CASTETSGTTSVQYF. The CDR3 DNA reads TGCGCCAGCACCGAGACTAGCGGGACAACCAGTGTGCAGTACTTC. The variable domain in full, completed from reference TRBV5-1 and TRBJ2-7, reads KAGVTQTPRYLIKTRGQQVTLSCSPISGHRSVSWYQQTPGQGLQFLFEYFSETQRNKGNFPGRFSGRQFSNSRSEMNVSTLELGDSALYLCASTETSGTTSVQYFGPGTRLTVT.

The J gene is TRBJ2-7, the V gene TRBV27; 10 bases agree with TRBD1. The V gene's germline CDR1 is MNHEY and CDR2 SMNVEV (reference sequence). CDR3 size: 16 residues. Trimming removed 2 bases from V and 2 bases from J; junction bases left unmatched: 6. The CDR3 protein is CASSLATGGPAYEQYF. CDR3 coding DNA: TGTGCCAGCAGTTTAGCGACAGGGGGCCCCGCCTACGAGCAGTACTTC.

The rearrangement uses TRBV6-5 and TRBJ1-2; perhaps TRBD1 as D (5 bases). The germline gives CDR1 MNHEY, CDR2 SVGAGI. V lost 2 bases to trimming and J lost 4 bases, with 11 bases between them. The CDR3 has 14 residues. In DNA form, the CDR3 reads TGTGCCAGCAGTTACCGGGGGAGCGGCTATGGCTACACCTTC. Residues: CASSYRGSGYGYTF.

J is TRBJ1-1 and V is TRBV5-5; 8 bases are a match to TRBD1. The ends lost 4 bases at V and 0 bases at J; junction bases unmatched: 5. CDR1 is SGHKS, CDR2 YYEKEE, per germline (reference sequence). The CDR3 has 15 amino acids. CDR3 DNA: TGTGCCAGCAGCGCGAGACAGGGGATGAACACTGAAGCTTTCTTT. Amino acid sequence: CASSARQGMNTEAFF.

The V gene is TRBV6-2 or TRBV6-3, the J gene TRBJ2-2; possible D gene TRBD1, 5 bases. The CDR3 runs 16 residues. Germline CDR1 and CDR2: MNHEY and SVGEGT. Trimming shortened V by 6 bases and J by 1 base, and 15 bases separated the two germline ends. The CDR3 coding sequence is TGTGCCAGCAGCCCGTATGGGGCGAGGAACACCGGGGAGCTGTTTTTT. Protein sequence: CASSPYGARNTGELFF.

CDR3 in amino acids: CASSSATENTEAFF. CDR3 nucleotide sequence: TGCGCCAGCAGCTCCGCTACAGAGAACACTGAAGCTTTCTTT. The gene calls are TRBV5-1 and TRBJ1-1; no clear D. The V end lost 3 bases, the J end lost 1 base, and 10 bases lay between the germline ends. Germline values: CDR1 SGHRS, CDR2 YFSETQ. The CDR3 loop spans 14 amino acids.

This clone was counted only a few times. The chain has TRBV4-1 and TRBJ2-7, with 7 bases identical to TRBD2. The V and J ends lost 3 bases and 2 bases, in that order; junction bases with no gene match: 7. This CDR3 contains 15 residues. Germline V gene sequence: CDR1 MGHRA, CDR2 YSYEKL. The CDR3 loop reads CASSQSGTGAYEQYF. The CDR3 DNA follows: TGCGCCAGCAGCCAGAGCGGGACGGGTGCCTACGAGCAGTACTTC.

The CDR3 reads CASHLGVGLFYNSPLHF. The CDR3 DNA reads TGTGCCAGTCATCTAGGGGTAGGGTTGTTCTATAATTCACCCCTCCACTTT. This chain joins TRBV21-1 and TRBJ1-6; TRBD1 is the table's D call and was not checked against the DNA. TRBV21-1 is deemed a pseudogene. The CDR3 has 17 amino acids.

V usage is TRBV14 and J usage is TRBJ1-2; D gene uncertain. The CDR3 totals 13 residues. V lost 3 bases and J 4 bases, leaving 9 bases between the germline ends. Germline values: CDR1 SGHDN, CDR2 FVKESK. This chain's CDR3 is CASSQTIGYGYTF. The DNA of the CDR3 is TGTGCCAGCAGCCAGACTATCGGCTATGGCTACACCTTC.

The chain recombines TRBV6-5 with TRBJ1-5; D gene ambiguous. In germline, CDR1 is MNHEY, CDR2 SVGAGI. V was clipped by 0 bases and J by 6 bases, with 12 bases between them. The CDR3 sequence is 15 residues long. The CDR3 protein is CASSYSPRVGQPQHF. The CDR3 nucleotides read TGTGCCAGCAGTTACTCCCCGAGGGTCGGTCAGCCCCAGCATTTT.

This chain links TRBV6-4 with TRBJ1-1, with 7 bases aligning to TRBD1. CDR3 length equals 14 residues. Trimming removed 0 bases from V and 3 bases from J; junction bases left unmatched: 1. CDR1 MRHNA and CDR2 SNTAGT come from the germline V gene. The CDR3 DNA is TGTGCCAGCAGTGACTCCACAGGGGACACTGAAGCTTTCTTT. This sequence encodes CASSDSTGDTEAFF.

This clone was seen only once. This chain joins TRBV9 and TRBJ1-2; D remains ambiguous. This CDR3 is 16 amino acids long. The germline gives CDR1 SGDLS, CDR2 YYNGEE. Trimming shortened V by 0 bases and J by 6 bases, and 18 bases separated the two germline ends. The CDR3, as DNA: TGTGCCAGCAGCGTAGTCGGCCCCGGGTCGGTAGATGGCTACACCTTC. This sequence encodes CASSVVGPGSVDGYTF.